Included here is one T cell receptor (beta chain) sequence, with context. Antigen specificity is unknown. Some clones are missing from TCRdb's copy, which holds only in-frame ones; the method was immunoSEQ multiplex PCR. In the table there are approximately 300,000 clones, 75% to 90% of which are singletons. This entry comes from a study of cytomegalovirus exposure and HLA in healthy donors. The study, taken as a whole, reports: There were 160 or so TCR beta chains listed as cytomegalovirus-associated. Both high specificity and high sensitivity reportedly marked the classifier's diagnosis of cytomegalovirus status.

Germline values: CDR1 KGHSH, CDR2 LQKENI. Germline trimming cut 2 bases from V and 6 bases from J; bases unmatched to any gene: 4. This CDR3 comprises 14 residues. Sequencing used PBMCs. The receptor was derived from a woman aged 18-29 years in good health and CMV-seronegative. The gene calls are TRBV18 and TRBJ2-4; 7 nucleotides align to TRBD2. The CDR3 nucleotides are TGTGCCAGCTCACCATCCGGGAGGAGAAACATTCAGTACTTC. Residues: CASSPSGRRNIQYF.